This T cell receptor beta chain derives from a study of monozygotic twins with inflammatory bowel disease. Overall study findings and caveats: No discrimination was achieved between different T cell subtypes. Inverse Simpson values showed less TCRbeta diversity in IBD patients than in their healthy co-twins.

As for this clonotype: Its antigen remains unidentified.

CDR1 and CDR2 from the germline V gene are LGHNA and YNFKEQ. The CDR3 is made up of 15 amino acids. Researchers put TCRalpha and TCRbeta cDNA through two nested PCRs lasting 16 and 9 cycles. TCRdb reworked the 5' RACE reads into one entry per CDR3 protein, no DNA. The repertoire shows 400,000 to 500,000 distinct CDR3 sequences; the top ten hold 2.4%. This chain connects TRBV4-2 to TRBJ2-2; the TRBD1 assignment by TCRdb is unverifiable without DNA. Sequencing was done on a sample of blood. The source of this sequence is a human donor with ulcerative colitis or Crohn's disease, or a healthy co-twin of an affected twin (not recorded which). The CDR3 spells CASSQEWRGTGELFF.